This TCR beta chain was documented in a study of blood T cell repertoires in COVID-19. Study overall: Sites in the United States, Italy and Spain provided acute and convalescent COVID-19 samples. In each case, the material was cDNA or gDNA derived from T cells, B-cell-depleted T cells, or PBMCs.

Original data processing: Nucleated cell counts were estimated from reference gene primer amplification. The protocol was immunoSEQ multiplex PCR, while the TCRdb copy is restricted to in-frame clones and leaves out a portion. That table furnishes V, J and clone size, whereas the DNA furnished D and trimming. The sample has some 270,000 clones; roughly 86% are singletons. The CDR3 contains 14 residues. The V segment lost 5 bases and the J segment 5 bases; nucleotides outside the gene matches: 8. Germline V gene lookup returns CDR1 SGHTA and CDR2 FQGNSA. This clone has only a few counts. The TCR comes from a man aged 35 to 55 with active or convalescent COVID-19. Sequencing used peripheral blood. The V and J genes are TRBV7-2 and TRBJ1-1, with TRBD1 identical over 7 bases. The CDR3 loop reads CASSHPGGLTEAFF. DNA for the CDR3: TGTGCCAGCAGCCATCCAGGGGGACTGACTGAAGCTTTCTTT.